A single sample gave rise to the 21 T cell receptor beta chains below, sequenced in a study of multiple sclerosis patients with progressive multifocal leukoencephalopathy. Documented time point: time of PML onset. Using immunoSEQ multiplex PCR, the repertoire was profiled, and TCRdb retains in-frame clones only, with some absent. Seen here are roughly 32,000 clones, roughly 87% observed once, and the top ten hold about 5.7%. The source material was PBMCs, sampled from a patient treated with natalizumab. The receptors were sampled from a woman aged 40 to 55 with progressive multifocal leukoencephalopathy.

The gene calls are TRBV11-2 and TRBJ2-1; tentatively, D is TRBD1 or TRBD2 (5 bases each). The CDR3 consists of 19 residues. Germline-derived CDR1 and CDR2 are SGHAT and FQNNGV. Trimming took off 0 bases at V and 8 bases at J, with 26 bases between the two ends. The CDR3 DNA follows: TGTGCCAGCAGCTTAGACCGCCTTTTGAGGTGGTCGATGGGGGATGAGCAGTTCTTC. This translates into CASSLDRLLRWSMGDEQFF.

This clone was detected only once. V is TRBV6-5 and J is TRBJ1-2, with D maybe TRBD1 (6 bases). The CDR3 has 14 residues. Trimming removed 6 bases at V and 4 bases at J, with 15 bases between. CDR1 is MNHEY and CDR2 is SVGAGI in the germline V gene. In DNA form, the CDR3 reads TGTGCCAGCAGCCGAACAGGGACTAGCTATGGCTACACCTTC. Translation: CASSRTGTSYGYTF.

This clone has only a few counts. The V and J genes are TRBV10-3 and TRBJ1-3; D uncertain. This CDR3 comprises 14 residues. The V end was cut by 6 bases, the J end by 0 bases, with 9 bases between. The germline V gene has CDR1 ENHRY and CDR2 SYGVKD. The CDR3 nucleotides read TGTGCCATCAGGGAACCGGACTCTGGAAACACCATATATTTT. Protein sequence: CAIREPDSGNTIYF.

The gene calls are TRBV27 and TRBJ1-5; no clear D gene. The CDR3 is 13 residues long. The germline V gene has CDR1 MNHEY and CDR2 SMNVEV (reference sequence). With 7 bases removed from V and 0 bases from J, the gap between germline ends came to 7 bases. The CDR3 nucleotides are TGTGCCAGCAAACGGTATAGCAATCAGCCCCAGCATTTT. Amino acids: CASKRYSNQPQHF.

The rearrangement uses TRBV19 and TRBJ1-5; the D gene is possibly TRBD1 (5 bases). The CDR3 runs to 14 residues. Trimming cost V 6 bases and J 1 base, with 10 bases left between them. The germline gives CDR1 LNHDA, CDR2 SQIVND (reference sequence). The CDR3 sequence: CASSYGASNQPQHF. The CDR3 DNA follows: TGTGCCAGTAGCTACGGGGCGAGCAATCAGCCCCAGCATTTT.

V gene TRBV5-1 combines with J gene TRBJ2-2; possible D gene TRBD2, 5 bases. V was shortened by 0 bases and J by 1 base, with 13 bases between the two germline ends. From germline, CDR1 is SGHRS and CDR2 YFSETQ. This CDR3 is built from 17 residues. In DNA, the CDR3 is TGCGCCAGCAGCTTGGTCGGAGGTAGCCTGAACACCGGGGAGCTGTTTTTT. It is translated as CASSLVGGSLNTGELFF.

The chain joins TRBV7-9 to TRBJ2-6; D not certain. Germline CDR1 reads SEHNR; CDR2 reads FQNEAQ (reference sequence). Trimming left V 1 base short and J 4 bases short, with 5 bases between. The CDR3 has 14 residues. The CDR3 DNA reads as TGTGCCAGCAGCTTAGGGGCCGGGGCCAACGTCCTGACTTTC. Protein: CASSLGAGANVLTF.

This clone is a singleton in its sample. J is TRBJ2-7 and V is TRBV13; D uncertain. Germline V gene lookup returns CDR1 PRHDT and CDR2 FYEKMQ (reference sequence). The V end was cut by 4 bases, the J end by 0 bases, with 7 bases between. The CDR3 is made up of 13 amino acids. The CDR3 loop is CASSSPVSYEQYF. The CDR3 coding sequence is TGTGCCAGCAGCTCCCCGGTCTCCTACGAGCAGTACTTC.

The chain recombines TRBV11-2 with TRBJ1-1; no clear D. There are 16 residues in the CDR3. V shed 5 bases and J shed 0 bases, with 16 bases lying between them. Germline V lookup: CDR1 SGHAT, CDR2 FQNNGV. This CDR3 is CASSPGVGIVNTEAFF. DNA of the CDR3: TGTGCCAGCAGCCCTGGAGTTGGAATTGTGAACACTGAAGCTTTCTTT.

The V call is TRBV5-6, the J call TRBJ2-5; 7 bases line up with TRBD2. This CDR3 region has 15 residues. The trim removed 4 bases at V and 1 base at J, leaving 7 bases unmatched. CDR1 is SGHDT, CDR2 YYEEEE, per germline. The chain's CDR3 is CASSRGLAGQETQYF. CDR3 DNA: TGTGCCAGCAGCAGGGGATTAGCGGGCCAAGAGACCCAGTACTTC.

The V gene is TRBV27, the J gene TRBJ1-5; 12 bases map to TRBD1. V shed 4 bases and J 6 bases; nucleotides not matched to a gene: 4. This CDR3 is 15 amino acids long. CDR1 is MNHEY, CDR2 SMNVEV, per germline (reference sequence). CDR3 sequence (DNA): TGTGCCAGCAGTTCGGGGACAGGGGGCCCTCAGCCCCAGCATTTT. Amino acids: CASSSGTGGPQPQHF.

The chain is built from TRBV2 and TRBJ2-1, with a tentative D call TRBD2 (5 bases). The CDR3 is made up of 13 amino acids. Trimming took off 0 bases at V and 5 bases at J, with 5 bases between the two ends. Germline CDR1 reads SNHLY; CDR2 reads FYNNEI. This CDR3 reads CASSEARDNEQFF. CDR3 DNA: TGTGCCAGCAGTGAAGCGCGGGACAATGAGCAGTTCTTC.

This sequence joins TRBV7-6 and TRBJ2-7; TRBD2 aligns across 7 bases. Unmatched junction bases numbered 9, after V lost 4 bases and J lost 3 bases. The CDR3 totals 15 residues. The germline CDR1 and CDR2 sequences are SGHVS and FNYEAQ. The CDR3 nucleotides read TGTGCCAGCAGCTCAGGGAGCGGGGTTGGCTACGAGCAGTACTTC. This encodes CASSSGSGVGYEQYF.

J is TRBJ2-7 and V is TRBV7-2; D perhaps matches TRBD1 (5 bases). CDR1 is SGHTA and CDR2 is FQGNSA in the germline V gene. Trimming stripped 1 base from V and 1 base from J, with 11 bases between. The CDR3 has 15 residues. CDR3 coding DNA: TGTGCCAGCAGCTTAGATCAGGGAAAGTCCTACGAGCAGTACTTC. Protein: CASSLDQGKSYEQYF.

In this sample, this clone turned up once. The J gene is TRBJ1-2, the V gene TRBV5-1; TRBD1 aligns across 10 bases. The germline V gene has CDR1 SGHRS and CDR2 YFSETQ. The length of the CDR3 is 14 residues. V gave up 3 bases and J gave up 3 bases; unmatched junction bases: 2. The DNA of the CDR3 is TGCGCCAGCAGCTCCGGGACAGGGGACTATGGCTACACCTTC. This encodes CASSSGTGDYGYTF.

The V gene is TRBV29-1, the J gene TRBJ2-7; D unclear. The CDR3 is made up of 11 amino acids. V gave up 5 bases and J gave up 3 bases, with 8 bases separating them. Germline V CDR1 and CDR2: SQVTM, ANQGSEA. The CDR3 loop reads CSVSSGYEQYF. CDR3 DNA sequence: TGCAGCGTTTCATCTGGCTACGAGCAGTACTTC.

This chain connects TRBV10-3 to TRBJ2-7; 12 bases map to TRBD2. The CDR3 runs to 15 residues. The junction had 5 bases not matched to a gene; V was cut back by 4 bases and J by 4 bases. In germline, CDR1 is ENHRY, CDR2 SYGVKD. The CDR3 here is CAISGTSGNLYEQYF. In nucleotides, the CDR3 is TGTGCCATCAGTGGGACTAGCGGGAACTTATACGAGCAGTACTTC.

The rearrangement links TRBV19 to TRBJ2-7; 11 positions match TRBD1. The CDR3 sequence is 17 residues long. Per the germline V gene, CDR1 is LNHDA and CDR2 is SQIVND (reference sequence). V shed 5 bases and J 6 bases; nucleotides not matched to a gene: 15. DNA for the CDR3: TGTGCCAGTAGTCGGACAGGGGGCGGTTTAATCAGGGCCGAGCAGTACTTC. It yields the protein CASSRTGGGLIRAEQYF.

The rearrangement uses TRBV29-1 and TRBJ2-3, with TRBD1 matching over 10 bases. The J segment lost 6 bases and the V segment lost 4 bases, leaving 7 bases of the junction unmatched. Germline CDR1 reads SQVTM; CDR2 reads ANQGSEA. CDR3 size: 14 residues. CDR3 sequence reads: CSVAGTGATDTQYF. Written as DNA, the CDR3 is TGCAGCGTTGCCGGGACAGGGGCGACGGATACGCAGTATTTT.

This chain connects TRBV7-9 to TRBJ2-1; D unresolved. The germline V gene has CDR1 SEHNR and CDR2 FQNEAQ (reference sequence). Trimming pared 4 bases from V and 3 bases from J, leaving 13 bases between. The CDR3 covers 15 residues. The CDR3, as DNA: TGTGCCAGCAGCTCTGTCGGCAGGAGCTACAATGAGCAGTTCTTC. Translated: CASSSVGRSYNEQFF.

This chain uses TRBV25-1 with TRBJ1-4; D is uncertain. The germline gives CDR1 MGHDK, CDR2 SYGVNS. The CDR3 loop spans 15 amino acids. V lost 1 base and J lost 5, with 11 bases in between. CDR3 amino acids: CASSELAALNEKLFF. Here the CDR3 DNA reads TGTGCCAGCAGTGAATTAGCCGCCCTGAATGAAAAACTGTTTTTT.